Following are 28 T cell receptor beta chains from one sample sequenced in a study of blood T cell repertoires in COVID-19. Clones were sequenced by immunoSEQ multiplex PCR, and TCRdb holds only the in-frame ones, with some missing. Here the sample spans about 81,000 clones, roughly four fifths being singletons. Sequenced sample: peripheral blood. The receptors originated from a human donor in a cohort sampled during active COVID-19.

The chain has TRBV6-4 and TRBJ2-2; D remains ambiguous. Trimming took 6 bases from V and 4 from J, leaving 6 bases between them. Germline CDR1 MRHNA, CDR2 SNTAGT. The CDR3 runs 12 residues. This chain's CDR3 is CASSEVTGELFF. CDR3 nucleotide sequence: TGTGCCAGCAGCGAGGTCACCGGGGAGCTGTTTTTT.

This rearrangement joins TRBV19 to TRBJ1-1, with D unresolved. From germline, CDR1 is LNHDA and CDR2 SQIVND (reference sequence). This CDR3 is built from 15 residues. Trimming stripped 3 bases from V and 0 bases from J, with 11 bases between. The CDR3 spells CASSIGGNMNTEAFF. As DNA, the CDR3 is TGTGCCAGTAGTATCGGAGGAAACATGAACACTGAAGCTTTCTTT.

The rearrangement links TRBV10-3 to TRBJ1-2, with 11 positions matching TRBD1. J was trimmed by 8 bases and V by 3 bases; bases with no gene match: 8. The CDR3 covers 15 residues. Germline lookup yields CDR1 ENHRY and CDR2 SYGVKD. The CDR3 coding sequence is TGTGCCATCAGTGATTTAGGACAGGGGGCGCGGGGCTACACCTTC. Translation: CAISDLGQGARGYTF.

This rearrangement joins TRBV29-1 to TRBJ1-1, with D possibly being TRBD1 (6 bases). V was cut by 4 bases and J by 3 bases, with 12 bases left in between. The CDR3 is made up of 13 amino acids. In germline, CDR1 is SQVTM, CDR2 ANQGSEA. CDR3 protein: CSVVRGADTEAFF. CDR3 sequence (DNA): TGCAGCGTTGTCAGGGGAGCGGACACTGAAGCTTTCTTT.

V gene TRBV2 combines with J gene TRBJ2-2; TRBD1 matches 10 bases. Germline V gene sequence: CDR1 SNHLY, CDR2 FYNNEI. V was pared by 4 bases and J by 4 bases, with 6 bases of the junction left unmatched. This CDR3 comprises 16 residues. The CDR3 DNA sequence: TGTGCCAGCAGTGGGACAGGGGGTAAGATCACCGGGGAGCTGTTTTTT. It is translated as CASSGTGGKITGELFF. Filled out from reference TRBV2 and TRBJ2-2, the complete variable domain reads EPEVTQTPSHQVTQMGQEVILRCVPISNHLYFYWYRQILGQKVEFLVSFYNNEISEKSEIFDDQFSVERPDGSNFTLKIRSTKLEDSAMYFCASSGTGGKITGELFFGEGSRLTVL.

The chain joins TRBV9 to TRBJ1-1; D may be TRBD1 (6 bases). Trimming left V 0 bases short and J 7 bases short, with 13 bases between. Germline-derived CDR1 and CDR2 are SGDLS and YYNGEE. This CDR3 spans 14 amino acids. The CDR3 DNA is TGTGCCAGCAGCGTAGTGTCAGGGGTATATGAAGCTTTCTTT. The encoded protein is CASSVVSGVYEAFF.

This chain connects TRBV27 to TRBJ1-6, with 7 bases that match TRBD1. CDR1 and CDR2 from the germline V gene are MNHEY and SMNVEV (reference sequence). This CDR3 comprises 14 residues. V dropped 6 bases and J dropped 7; count of bases not matched to a gene: 6. CDR3 protein: CASRRDSRNSPLHF. Here the CDR3 DNA reads TGTGCCAGCAGAAGGGACAGCCGAAATTCACCCCTCCACTTT.

In this sample, this clone turned up a few times. This chain connects TRBV7-9 to TRBJ2-7; D is uncertain. The CDR3 consists of 14 residues. CDR1 is SEHNR, CDR2 FQNEAQ, per germline (reference sequence). The V end was cut by 5 bases, the J end by 0 bases, with 11 bases between. In DNA form, the CDR3 reads TGTGCCAGCAGCAACCGCAGCGTCTCCTACGAGCAGTACTTC. Its translation: CASSNRSVSYEQYF.

This clone was seen a handful of times. The chain links TRBV3-1 (or the pseudogene TRBV3-2) to TRBJ1-2, with D maybe TRBD1 (6 bases). V dropped 3 bases and J dropped 0 bases, with 17 bases sitting between them. The germline gives CDR1 LGHDT, CDR2 YNNKEL (reference sequence). The CDR3 has 17 residues. The DNA for the CDR3 is TGTGCCAGCAGCCACCTAGTGAGGACAGCAGCTAACTATGGCTACACCTTC. It encodes CASSHLVRTAANYGYTF.

The chain links TRBV4-1 to TRBJ2-7; the match to TRBD1 covers 8 bases. This CDR3 contains 17 residues. Germline-derived CDR1 and CDR2 are MGHRA and YSYEKL. The V segment lost 0 bases and the J segment 5 bases; nucleotides outside the gene matches: 12. The CDR3 protein is CASSQDIGRGLANEQYF. The CDR3, as DNA: TGCGCCAGCAGCCAAGATATCGGCAGGGGGCTCGCGAACGAGCAGTACTTC.

Details on this clone: Relative to the germline gene, one junction end is altered; a read error may explain this. V and J are TRBV24-1 and TRBJ1-2; 7 positions agree with TRBD1. Germline V gives CDR1 KGHDR, CDR2 SFDVKD. The CDR3 totals 16 residues. The CDR3 DNA reads as TGTGCCACCAGTGATCTTCGCGACAGGGATTGCTATGACTACACCTTC. Residues: CATSDLRDRDCYDYTF.

J is TRBJ2-7 and V is TRBV2, with TRBD2 matching over 9 bases. J gave up 7 bases and V 4 bases, and 11 bases lay outside the gene matches. Germline V lookup: CDR1 SNHLY, CDR2 FYNNEI. The CDR3 spans 15 residues. Written as DNA, the CDR3 is TGTGCCAGCAGTGCCAAGGCTAGCGGGGCTAGGGAGCAGTACTTC. It yields the protein CASSAKASGAREQYF.

This clone was seen a single time. The chain combines TRBV7-8 with TRBJ1-2; D unresolved. Trimming cost V 2 bases and J 3 bases, with 7 bases left between them. This CDR3 spans 13 amino acids. Germline V gene data show CDR1 as SGHVS and CDR2 as FQNEAQ. The CDR3 region is CASSLSTDYGYTF. In DNA form, the CDR3 reads TGTGCCAGCAGCTTAAGTACGGACTATGGCTACACCTTC.

The chain joins TRBV7-3 to TRBJ2-1; 7 nucleotides align to TRBD1. Germline CDR1 and CDR2: SGHTA and FQGTGA. This CDR3 contains 14 residues. The ends lost 1 base at V and 9 bases at J; junction bases unmatched: 6. The CDR3 loop reads CASSLMVQGSEQFF. The CDR3 DNA reads as TGTGCCAGCAGCTTAATGGTACAGGGGTCTGAGCAGTTCTTC.

The chain joins TRBV5-1 to TRBJ2-7; 7 nucleotides agree with TRBD1. Looked up from germline, CDR1 is SGHRS and CDR2 is YFSETQ. J was trimmed by 2 bases and V by 0 bases; bases with no gene match: 11. This CDR3 is 17 amino acids long. The CDR3 DNA is TGCGCCAGCAGCTTGGGGGGTTGGGGACAGAGAGCCTACGAGCAGTACTTC. Its protein is CASSLGGWGQRAYEQYF.

This chain connects TRBV5-4 to TRBJ1-3, with a possible D match to TRBD1 (6 bases). The V end was cut by 1 base, the J end by 1 base, with 6 bases between. Germline-derived CDR1 and CDR2 are SGHNT and YYREEE (reference sequence). The CDR3 is 14 amino acids. The CDR3 DNA follows: TGTGCCAGCAGCTTGACAGGGTCTGGAAACACCATATATTTT. Amino acids: CASSLTGSGNTIYF.

This clone showed up just a few times. The chain combines TRBV5-1 with TRBJ2-7; D is unresolved. This CDR3 region has 12 residues. Germline V gene sequence: CDR1 SGHRS, CDR2 YFSETQ. The V gene lost 5 bases and the J gene lost 1 base, with 7 bases spanning the gap. Written as DNA, the CDR3 is TGCGCCAGCAGGGAGCCGTCCTACGAGCAGTACTTC. This translates into CASREPSYEQYF.

The V gene is TRBV5-1, the J gene TRBJ1-4; 7 bases map to TRBD1. The CDR3 sequence is 15 residues long. Germline-derived CDR1 and CDR2 are SGHRS and YFSETQ. The trim removed 0 bases at V and 8 bases at J, leaving 7 bases unmatched. CDR3 sequence reads: CASSLGGTGVEKLFF. CDR3 nucleotide sequence: TGCGCCAGCAGCTTGGGGGGAACAGGGGTCGAAAAACTGTTTTTT.

As DNA, the CDR3 is TGCGCCAGCAGTGGACAGGGGGCCTCCTTAGGTGGCTACACCTTC. Its translation: CASSGQGASLGGYTF. The chain recombines TRBV10-2 with TRBJ1-2, with 10 bases matching TRBD1. J lost 7 bases, V lost 4 bases, and 9 bases had no gene match. CDR3 length equals 15 residues. The germline V gene has CDR1 WSHSY and CDR2 SAAADI.

The V and J genes are TRBV6-5 and TRBJ1-6; D might be TRBD1 (6 bases). Germline CDR1 reads MNHEY; CDR2 reads SVGAGI. Trimming pared 8 bases from V and 8 bases from J, leaving 13 bases between. The CDR3 length is 13 residues. CDR3 amino acids: CASGRQVDSPLHF. In DNA form, the CDR3 reads TGTGCCAGCGGTCGACAGGTGGATTCACCCCTCCACTTT.

With regard to this clone: The same CDR3 also results from other DNA sequences found in this sample. The chain couples TRBV18 to TRBJ1-4; D perhaps matches TRBD1 (5 bases). V dropped 0 bases and J dropped 0 bases, with 8 bases sitting between them. Germline V gene lookup returns CDR1 KGHSH and CDR2 LQKENI. The CDR3 totals 16 residues. The CDR3 reads CASSPPGGATNEKLFF. CDR3 in DNA: TGTGCCAGCTCACCACCGGGGGGAGCAACTAATGAAAAACTGTTTTTT.

The chain combines TRBV7-9 with TRBJ2-3; the match to TRBD2 covers 9 bases. In germline, CDR1 is SEHNR, CDR2 FQNEAQ (reference sequence). This CDR3 comprises 16 residues. With 1 base clipped from V and 4 bases from J, the junction kept 6 bases outside the gene matches. In DNA form, the CDR3 reads TGTGCCAGCAGCTTAGTCCCAGCGGGGGGTCCAGATACGCAGTATTTT. Protein sequence: CASSLVPAGGPDTQYF.

The chain has TRBV6-5 and TRBJ2-7; 8 positions agree with TRBD1. CDR3 size: 13 residues. From germline, CDR1 is MNHEY and CDR2 SVGAGI. Trimming cost V 7 bases and J 3 bases; bases outside gene matches: 5. The CDR3 bases are TGTGCCAGCACACAGGGGGGATACTACGAGCAGTACTTC. This codes for CASTQGGYYEQYF.

The V call is TRBV7-2, the J call TRBJ2-2, with 9 bases aligning to TRBD1. Trimming at V came to 0 bases and at J to 7 bases, leaving 3 bases not matched to a gene. CDR3 length: 15 residues. Germline lookup yields CDR1 SGHTA and CDR2 FQGNSA. The CDR3 coding sequence is TGTGCCAGCAGCTTAGCCGGGACAGGGAACGGGGAGCTGTTTTTT. Amino acid sequence: CASSLAGTGNGELFF.

The chain combines TRBV5-1 with TRBJ1-4, with D perhaps TRBD1 (5 bases). Germline V lookup: CDR1 SGHRS, CDR2 YFSETQ. The CDR3 has 15 residues. Between the trimmed V and J ends, which lost 4 bases and 8 bases, there was a span of 18 bases. The CDR3 bases are TGCGCCAGCAGCAGCAGCGGGGGATCGGGCGAAAAACTGTTTTTT. This translates into CASSSSGGSGEKLFF. The full variable domain, its missing parts supplied by reference TRBV5-1 and TRBJ1-4, is KAGVTQTPRYLIKTRGQQVTLSCSPISGHRSVSWYQQTPGQGLQFLFEYFSETQRNKGNFPGRFSGRQFSNSRSEMNVSTLELGDSALYLCASSSSGGSGEKLFFGSGTQLSVL.

The V and J genes are TRBV2 and TRBJ2-1; 10 nucleotides match TRBD2. CDR3 length: 15 residues. Germline CDR1 and CDR2: SNHLY and FYNNEI. The V gene end was trimmed by 6 bases and the J gene end by 4 bases; junction bases not matched to a gene: 6. The CDR3 sequence is CASSFTSGAYNEQFF. The CDR3 DNA sequence: TGTGCCAGCAGCTTTACTAGCGGGGCTTACAATGAGCAGTTCTTC.

The chain combines TRBV7-8 with TRBJ1-2; 9 bases line up with TRBD1. The J segment lost 6 bases and the V segment lost 5 bases, leaving 4 bases of the junction unmatched. Germline CDR1 and CDR2: SGHVS and FQNEAQ. The CDR3 covers 13 residues. CDR3: CASSLGDRDGYTF. DNA of the CDR3: TGTGCCAGCAGCCTAGGGGACAGGGATGGCTACACCTTC.

The J gene is TRBJ2-7, the V gene TRBV6-5; D unclear. The CDR3 extends over 11 amino acids. V lost 4 bases and J lost 4, with 5 bases in between. Germline loops: CDR1 MNHEY, CDR2 SVGAGI. The chain's CDR3 is CASSFVYEQYF. In DNA, the CDR3 is TGTGCCAGCAGTTTCGTATACGAGCAGTACTTC.